The entry below describes one T cell receptor beta chain. Its specificity is not known. This sample was taken from a study of T-cell memory formation after mild COVID-19. cDNA libraries for TCR alpha and TCR beta, carrying sample barcodes and UMIs, came from 5'RACE with constant-segment primers. MiXCR, run by TCRdb on the 5' RACE reads, gives a single entry per CDR3 protein. Of some 300,000 distinct CDR3 sequences in the sample, approximately 22% are singletons; the top ten hold about 21%. Germline lookup yields CDR1 SEHNR and CDR2 FQNEAQ (reference sequence). CDR3 length: 15 amino acids. V was pared by 1 base and J by 7 bases, with 9 bases of the junction left unmatched. Findings and limits, study-wide: The CD4+ clones that contracted clustered mainly within CM and EM, and the CD8+ clones concentrated in EMRA. Clones shrinking from day 15 to 85 showed even CD4/CD8 mixes; later expanders tilted CD4+. Memory cells collected pre-infection included some clones that later responded, suggesting cross-reactive memory joined.

The J gene is TRBJ2-7, the V gene TRBV7-9, with 8 bases that match TRBD1. The sequenced sample consisted of PBMCs or a T cell subset sorted from them (not recorded which). This TCR derives from a man between 18 and 35 years old who had mild COVID-19 (a few samples of this study predate the infection). Cell type and time point are not known. Here the CDR3 reads CASSLDAGGYGEQYF. For the CDR3, the DNA is TGTGCCAGCAGCTTAGACGCAGGGGGCTATGGTGAGCAGTACTTC.